The 2 T cell receptor beta chains reported below all come from one sample, sequenced in a study of shared clonotypes between healthy human individuals. Data came from immunoSEQ multiplex PCR; TCRdb stores just in-frame clones and leaves some out. The sample has around 690,000 clones, about nine tenths seen once. Sequencing input: memory CD8+ T cells from PBMCs. Subset here: CD45RO+ cells pooled with CCR7-negative TemRA cells. The receptor set was obtained from a man between 18 and 29 years old in good health. Some clones in this sample may be carry-over from other donors' samples.

The J gene is TRBJ2-2, the V gene TRBV6-1; D uncertain. Trimming pared 6 bases from V and 2 bases from J, leaving 4 bases between. This CDR3 is built from 12 residues. In germline, CDR1 is MNHNS, CDR2 SASEGT. CDR3 region: CASRINTGELFF. The DNA for the CDR3 is TGTGCCAGCAGAATCAACACCGGGGAGCTGTTTTTT.

This chain joins TRBV27 and TRBJ2-1, with TRBD2 identical over 8 bases. This CDR3 region has 17 residues. The junction had 12 bases not matched to a gene; V was cut back by 3 bases and J by 5 bases. Germline V gene data show CDR1 as MNHEY and CDR2 as SMNVEV (reference sequence). The CDR3 loop reads CASSLFQLAAEHNEQFF. The CDR3, as DNA: TGTGCCAGCAGTTTGTTTCAACTAGCGGCAGAGCACAATGAGCAGTTCTTC.